The clone carrying this T cell receptor (beta chain) occurred many times. What it binds is not known. As for the cDNA, it was generated by 5'RACE with 10-nucleotide random UMIs. Every sequencing run returned over 160 million TCR-beta sequences, which were derived from 15-18 subjects. TCRdb re-called the 5' RACE reads with MiXCR, one entry per CDR3 protein. The sample gives roughly 40,000 distinct CDR3 sequences, roughly 2.5% of which show up once; 2% to 2.5% is in the top ten. The sample belongs to a study of neurological immune-mediated disorders. Study-wide results and caveats: The repertoires of 18 of 34 multiple sclerosis patients were placed by phylogenetic grouping in a single related-CDR3 cluster, which may be a signature. With the multiple sclerosis repertoire cluster, none of the clinical or MRI features showed an association.

Between the trimmed V and J ends, which lost 0 bases and 15 bases, there was a span of 18 bases. This CDR3 is 13 amino acids long. The germline CDR1 and CDR2 sequences are DFQATT and SNEGSKA (reference sequence). The rearrangement joins TRBV20-1 to TRBJ1-5; D is uncertain. This receptor was obtained from a man aged 50-60 years with multiple sclerosis. The sample was PBMCs. Written as DNA, the CDR3 is TGCAGTGCTAGAGATCCCGGACCGCTTCTAATGCATTTT. Translating it yields CSARDPGPLLMHF.